This T cell receptor beta chain derives from a study of T-cell reconstitution after alpha-beta-depleted transplantation in children (dated by TCRdb to the mid-2010s). Background on the whole study: Using TCR repertoire profiling, the study quantitatively followed how T-cell immune reconstitution unfolded in children after TCRalphabeta/CD19-depleted allogeneic hematopoietic cell transplantation.

Library preparation was by PCR. Sequencing instrument: Illumina HiSeq 2500. TCR library preparation used molecular barcoding, with unique molecular identifiers applied to normalize quantification of the TCRbeta repertoire. TCRdb ran its own pipeline on the public reads, namely fastp trimming at Q25 and MiXCR clone calling, and kept in-frame beta chains. Here each entry gathers all rows of one CDR3 protein and keeps the most common genes and DNA. The table for this sample lists over 150,000 distinct CDR3 sequences; about 14% of them were counted only once. The top ten clonotypes cover approximately 13% of the sample. The CDR3 measures 15 amino acids from cysteine to phenylalanine. Just CDR3 DNA is preserved here, 45 bases in frame from base 1. The germline V gene encodes CDR1 DFQATT and CDR2 SNEGSKA (reference sequence). Compared with germline, V lacks 4 bases and J lacks 10 bases; bases without a gene match: 16.

This clonotype showed up many times. The target of this receptor is not known. Base qualities are not at hand, and no much larger clone is one base apart. The source is a human donor who donated a stem cell graft to a child with acute lymphoblastic leukemia. This chain is built from TRBV20-1 and TRBJ2-3, with 8 bases aligning to TRBD2. The material was PBMCs from the stem cell graft donor, obtained from the stem cell graft. The DNA sequence follows: TGCAGTGCTACCCTCCAAAGCGGGAGTTCACAACCGCAGTATTTT. This yields the protein CSATLQSGSSQPQYF.